This T cell receptor (beta chain) originates from a study of OX40 agonist ivuxolimab in advanced cancers. Sequencing was performed with immunoSEQ multiplex PCR; in TCRdb, only in-frame clones are kept and a portion is missing. The sample lists approximately 49,000 clones; 70% to 85% were seen once. Trimming removed 3 bases at V and 2 bases at J, with 11 bases between. CDR3 length equals 15 residues. Germline V lookup: CDR1 SGHRS, CDR2 YFSETQ. This clone is a singleton in its sample. This rearrangement joins TRBV5-1 to TRBJ1-4; D possibly corresponds to TRBD1 (6 bases). The sequenced sample was CD4+ or CD8+ T cells sorted from blood, obtained in a trial of the OX40 agonist ivuxolimab. This sequence originates from an adult with an advanced solid tumor such as melanoma, head and neck, liver or kidney cancer. The CDR3 loop reads CASSSTGFTNEKLFF. The CDR3 nucleotides read TGCGCCAGCAGCTCCACAGGGTTCACTAATGAAAAACTGTTTTTT.